The 13 T cell receptor beta chains listed next were all sequenced from one sample in a study of blood T cell repertoires in COVID-19 (dated by TCRdb to 2019 to 2021). Receptor amplification or capture employed the immunoSEQ multiplex PCR assay. TCRdb took over this immuneACCESS table, retaining in-frame rearrangements with V and J assigned. Such tables are incomplete; in checked studies, under half of the missing clones stem from an unresolved V gene, and the remainder is unexplained. The sample table lists roughly 75,000 clones, about 89% of them with a count of one. The ten most abundant clones make up 0.55% to 0.75% of the sample. The specimen was peripheral blood. The receptors were gathered from a man aged 60 to 75 with acute or convalescent COVID-19.

The chain joins TRBV24-1 to TRBJ2-2; D gene ambiguous. Trimming pared 2 bases from V and 5 bases from J, leaving 5 bases between. CDR3 length equals 13 residues. CDR1 and CDR2 (germline): KGHDR, SFDVKD. The CDR3 nucleotides read TGTGCCACCAGTGATTCCCCAACCGGGGAGCTGTTTTTT. Its translation: CATSDSPTGELFF.

V usage is TRBV4-2 and J usage is TRBJ2-1; D uncertain. The CDR3 consists of 14 residues. V was cut by 1 base and J by 2 bases, with 6 bases left in between. Germline-derived CDR1 and CDR2 are LGHNA and YNFKEQ. The CDR3 nucleotides read TGTGCCAGCAGCCAAGGGCGGACCTACAATGAGCAGTTCTTC. It encodes CASSQGRTYNEQFF.

This sequence joins TRBV19 and TRBJ1-4; D unresolved. This CDR3 has 14 amino acids. CDR1 LNHDA and CDR2 SQIVND come from the germline V gene (reference sequence). V lost 3 bases to trimming and J lost 5 bases, with 10 bases between them. For the CDR3, the DNA is TGTGCCAGTAGTATTGGTCAGACAAATGAAAAACTGTTTTTT. It yields the protein CASSIGQTNEKLFF.

The V gene is TRBV24-1, the J gene TRBJ2-2; tentative D call: TRBD2 (6 bases). This CDR3 comprises 18 residues. V was pared by 4 bases and J by 1 base, with 18 bases between. Per the germline V gene, CDR1 is KGHDR and CDR2 is SFDVKD. CDR3 bases: TGTGCCACCAGTGACCCGCTTGGTAATAGCGGGAACACCGGGGAGCTGTTTTTT. Translation gives CATSDPLGNSGNTGELFF.

The chain recombines TRBV5-1 with TRBJ2-1; 8 nucleotides line up with TRBD2. The CDR3 totals 14 residues. Germline lookup yields CDR1 SGHRS and CDR2 YFSETQ. The junction had 9 bases not matched to a gene; V was cut back by 6 bases and J by 7 bases. As DNA, the CDR3 is TGCGCCAGCAATTCCCCGGGAGGGTCAAATGAGCAGTTCTTC. It codes for CASNSPGGSNEQFF.

The chain has TRBV5-6 and TRBJ2-7; a weak D match, TRBD2 (5 bases). CDR1 is SGHDT and CDR2 is YYEEEE in the germline V gene. V shed 3 bases and J shed 6 bases, with 19 bases lying between them. The CDR3 covers 15 residues. CDR3 sequence (DNA): TGTGCCAGCAGCTCGGGCGCCGAGGCTCGGGGCGAGCAGTACTTC. This encodes CASSSGAEARGEQYF.

The rearrangement links TRBV11-2 to TRBJ1-6; TRBD1 agrees at 8 bases. Germline V gives CDR1 SGHAT, CDR2 FQNNGV. V gave up 5 bases and J gave up 8 bases; unmatched junction bases: 5. The CDR3 totals 14 residues. CDR3 nucleotides: TGTGCCAGCAGCAAAGGACAGGGCCATTCACCCCTCCACTTT. Translated: CASSKGQGHSPLHF.

This clone was observed once. The V gene is TRBV4-1, the J gene TRBJ1-2, with D perhaps matching TRBD1 (5 bases). CDR3 length: 18 residues. Trimming left V 0 bases short and J 0 bases short, with 17 bases between. Germline CDR1 MGHRA, CDR2 YSYEKL. The CDR3 region has the DNA TGCGCCAGCAGCCAAGAGTTGCAGGGCTTCCTTACTAACTATGGCTACACCTTC. Its translation: CASSQELQGFLTNYGYTF.

The chain combines TRBV4-2 with TRBJ2-1, with 11 bases matching TRBD2. This CDR3 has 17 amino acids. Trimming at V came to 4 bases and at J to 0 bases, leaving 5 bases not matched to a gene. The V gene's germline CDR1 is LGHNA and CDR2 YNFKEQ. As DNA, the CDR3 is TGTGCCAGCAGCCCCCTGACTAGCGGGGACTCCTACAATGAGCAGTTCTTC. Protein: CASSPLTSGDSYNEQFF.

V is TRBV9 and J is TRBJ1-2; tentatively, D is TRBD1 (6 bases). CDR3 length: 13 residues. Looked up from germline, CDR1 is SGDLS and CDR2 is YYNGEE. Trimming removed 4 bases from V and 8 bases from J, with 15 bases in between. CDR3 loop: CASSLSDSVGYTF. The CDR3 bases are TGTGCCAGCAGCCTTTCGGACAGCGTCGGCTACACCTTC.

The count of this clone is one. The chain recombines TRBV10-3 with TRBJ2-5; D gene ambiguous. The CDR3 contains 13 residues. The V gene's germline CDR1 is ENHRY and CDR2 SYGVKD. V was pared by 4 bases and J by 3 bases, with 9 bases between. The CDR3 is CAISAVIKETQYF. Written as DNA, the CDR3 is TGTGCCATCAGTGCCGTAATTAAAGAGACCCAGTACTTC.

The chain has TRBV10-1 and TRBJ2-3, with 13 bases identical to TRBD2. Germline values: CDR1 WNHNN, CDR2 SYGVQD (reference sequence). V gave up 4 bases and J gave up 4 bases; unmatched junction bases: 2. This CDR3 comprises 15 residues. The CDR3 coding sequence is TGCGCCAGCAGTGGAGGACTAGCGGGGGCAGATACGCAGTATTTT. As protein: CASSGGLAGADTQYF.

CDR3 nucleotide sequence: TGCGCCAGCGGTCAGGGGGCCCATCAGCCCCAGCATTTT. It yields the protein CASGQGAHQPQHF. The J gene is TRBJ1-5, the V gene TRBV10-2; 8 bases are shared with TRBD1. V dropped 8 bases and J dropped 5; count of bases not matched to a gene: 5. Germline lookup yields CDR1 WSHSY and CDR2 SAAADI. This CDR3 has 13 amino acids.